The rows below give T cell receptor beta chains drawn from one sample of a study of identical twins. TCRdb fed the 5' RACE reads into MiXCR, producing one record per CDR3 protein. This sample has around 530,000 distinct CDR3 sequences, with 13% to 15% found just once. These data were also reused for a study on yellow fever vaccine responses in identical twins.

Sample: CD4+ T cells sorted from blood. These receptors were collected from a woman aged 18-29 years in good health. Both conserved end residues are trimmed from each CDR3.

V	length	CDR3
TRBV18	14	ASSPTTNVLTGELF
TRBV7-9	14	ARVSGDRGPHQPQH
TRBV25-1	12	ASSVGGASYEQF
TRBV21-1	15	ASSGRPGQAGAGELF
TRBV9	16	ASSVAGLAQPVNYEQY
TRBV5-1	13	ASRNRGLGAYEQY
TRBV4-2	15	ASSWPSGGMNTGELF
TRBV24-1	12	ATSGSQGTDTQY
TRBV7-3	13	ASSYLSGSGNEQF
TRBV19	14	ASSKVREFSYNEQF
TRBV14	16	ASSQDHLGATGTDTQY
TRBV12-3/TRBV12-4	11	ASSRTGNTEAF
TRBV9	13	ASSVVGGPGSPLH
TRBV4-2	13	ASSQDQGLNTEAF
TRBV12-3/TRBV12-4	12	ASRKRTEAYEQY
TRBV6-1	11	ASSGIFQETQY
TRBV7-3	13	ASSSGGAGGNEQF
TRBV28	14	ASSLLVAGYHYEQY
TRBV12-3/TRBV12-4	12	ASSNRDRAYEQY
TRBV7-2	13	ASSRDSTNTGELF
TRBV11-3	14	ASSLGGSGGYNEQF
TRBV12-3/TRBV12-4	12	ASSLGGTVETQY
TRBV3-1	12	ASSPSGEVSEQY
TRBV5-1	11	ASSLESNQPQH
TRBV2	12	ASRREQGSYEQY
TRBV21-1	10	ASKPSYNEQF
TRBV2	12	ASSPGGNNQPQH
TRBV12-3/TRBV12-4	13	ASSRTRSTNEKLF
TRBV29-1	13	SGGGGAGDLNEQF
TRBV5-1	10	ASRQGDTEAF
TRBV29-1	13	SVGSLASSYNEQF
TRBV7-6	13	ASSLEWREGNTIY
TRBV12-3/TRBV12-4	14	ASSPLPRSMLDEQF
TRBV5-1	12	ASSLEASRETQY
TRBV7-8	14	ASSSSIGRDTGELF
TRBV6-5	12	ASSFGTHLYEQY
TRBV9	13	ASSAQGQGVDTQY
TRBV3-1	12	ASSYLAGTGELF
TRBV20-1	11	SASGREKDTQY
TRBV5-6	11	ASSFYTTGEQY
TRBV2	15	ASLRAVPRSYNSPLH
TRBV3-1	13	ASSLGTGVGNEQF
TRBV20-1	13	SALGLAEIYNEQF
TRBV20-1	13	SAREPGTGLYGYT
TRBV6-1	13	ASSLRDSPYNEQF
TRBV28	12	ASSLQGQLNTIY
TRBV24-1	13	ATSQGPLSYNEQF
TRBV3-1	13	ASRDTGTSDYEQY
TRBV5-1	14	ASFRIFSSYNSPLH
TRBV13	12	ASSLGLGRVEQF
TRBV20-1	13	SASSRQGMYNEQF
TRBV3-1	12	ASRAGLGASPLH
TRBV4-1	14	ASSQDRAPSTDTQY
TRBV7-2	10	AIRDLLQEQY